Shown below are 5 T cell receptor beta chains from a single sample sequenced in a study of T cell changes during pregnancy in multiple sclerosis. Clones were read by immunoSEQ multiplex PCR, and TCRdb kept only the in-frame ones, dropping some. The table has under 35,000 clones, about 89% seen once. This specimen was CD8+ T cells from peripheral blood mononuclear cells, taken in the second trimester of pregnancy. The origin of the receptors is a female donor with multiple sclerosis, enrolled in a pregnancy study.

J is TRBJ2-3 and V is TRBV28, with D possibly being TRBD2 (5 bases). Looked up from germline, CDR1 is MDHEN and CDR2 is SYDVKM. This CDR3 comprises 16 residues. The germline V and J ends were trimmed by 1 base and 2 bases, with 13 bases remaining between them. The DNA of the CDR3 is TGTGCCAGCAGTTTATACTCAGCGGTACTCACAGATACGCAGTATTTT. Protein product: CASSLYSAVLTDTQYF.

The chain is built from TRBV29-1 and TRBJ1-5, with TRBD1 identical over 9 bases. The V and J ends lost 6 bases and 4 bases, in that order; junction bases with no gene match: 1. The CDR3 loop spans 12 amino acids. Looked up from germline, CDR1 is SQVTM and CDR2 is ANQGSEA. The CDR3 nucleotides are TGCAGCGTAGGACAGGGGAATCAGCCCCAGCATTTT. Translation: CSVGQGNQPQHF. Together with reference TRBV29-1 and TRBJ1-5, the CDR3 gives the full variable domain: SAVISQKPSRDICQRGTSLTIQCQVDSQVTMMFWYRQQPGQSLTLIATANQGSEATYESGFVIDKFPISRPNLTFSTLTVSNMSPEDSSIYLCSVGQGNQPQHFGDGTRLSIL.

The rearrangement links TRBV30 to TRBJ2-3, with D hard to call. The CDR3 extends over 9 amino acids. Germline V CDR1 and CDR2: GTSNPN, SVGIG (reference sequence). The germline V and J ends were trimmed by 4 bases and 10 bases, with 6 bases remaining between them. DNA for the CDR3: TGTGCCTGGACCCTTTCGCAGTATTTT. Protein: CAWTLSQYF.

The DNA of the CDR3 is TGTGCCACCAGCAGAGATAAAGGGACAGGGGATGAAAAACTGTTTTTT. This translates into CATSRDKGTGDEKLFF. This rearrangement joins TRBV15 to TRBJ1-4; 10 bases agree with TRBD1. Germline V gene lookup returns CDR1 LNHNV and CDR2 YYDKDF (reference sequence). With 0 bases clipped from V and 6 bases from J, the junction kept 4 bases outside the gene matches. The CDR3 has 16 amino acids.

This clone was detected a few times. V usage is TRBV4-3 and J usage is TRBJ2-7; 8 nucleotides align to TRBD1. Germline V lookup: CDR1 LGHNA, CDR2 YSLEER. V shed 2 bases, J shed 7 bases, and the junction held 10 bases outside the gene matches. The CDR3 runs 15 residues. CDR3 loop: CASSQTGTGTWEQYF. The CDR3 nucleotides are TGCGCCAGCAGCCAAACTGGGACAGGTACTTGGGAGCAGTACTTC.